The text below deals with one TCR beta chain. CDR1 is SGHNT, CDR2 YYREEE, per germline (reference sequence). V was clipped by 4 bases and J by 0 bases; unmatched bases: 14. The CDR3 sequence is 19 residues long. The data belong to a study of cytomegalovirus exposure and HLA in healthy donors. The primer mix had 60 Vbeta and 13 Jbeta primers. Produced via immunoSEQ multiplex PCR; TCRdb's table is partial and in-frame only. The sample lists some 150,000 clones, around 81% occurring once. The source of this sequence is a woman aged 45-59 years in good health and CMV-seronegative. The source material was PBMCs. The chain joins TRBV5-4 to TRBJ2-2; TRBD2 aligns across 8 bases. The chain's CDR3 is CASSPGGDTQPPNTGELFF. As DNA, the CDR3 is TGTGCCAGCAGCCCGGGAGGGGACACGCAGCCCCCGAACACCGGGGAGCTGTTTTTT.